Presented here are 18 T cell receptor beta chains from one specimen sequenced in a study of T-cell memory formation after mild COVID-19. Each CDR3 protein gets one entry after TCRdb re-called the 5' RACE reads with MiXCR. This table holds roughly 160,000 distinct CDR3 sequences, 13% found once. The sample was PBMCs or a T cell subset sorted from them (not recorded which). The receptors come from a young man who had mild COVID-19 (a few samples of this study predate the infection). Cell type and time point are not known.

The chain employs TRBV3-1 and TRBJ2-1, with D possibly being TRBD2 (6 bases). The V end was cut by 6 bases, the J end by 9 bases, with 12 bases between. Germline V gives CDR1 LGHDT, CDR2 YNNKEL (reference sequence). This CDR3 is built from 12 residues. CDR3 loop: CASSFSGVEQFF. The CDR3 nucleotides read TGTGCCAGCAGTTTCTCGGGGGTTGAGCAGTTCTTC.

This clonotype has more than one count but fewer than ten. The rearrangement links TRBV20-1 to TRBJ1-1, with a tentative D call TRBD1 (6 bases). The CDR3 extends over 14 amino acids. Per germline, CDR1 DFQATT and CDR2 SNEGSKA (reference sequence). Trimming stripped 4 bases from V and 3 bases from J, with 15 bases between. The CDR3: CSATPGGRDTEAFF. The CDR3 DNA follows: TGCAGTGCTACCCCTGGGGGGCGGGACACTGAAGCTTTCTTT.

In this sample, this clonotype turned up a few times. V usage is TRBV12-3 or TRBV12-4 and J usage is TRBJ2-3; 10 nucleotides line up with TRBD2. The CDR3 runs to 15 residues. J was trimmed by 4 bases and V by 2 bases; bases with no gene match: 3. For the CDR3, the DNA is TGTGCCAGCAGTTTATCTAGCGGGGGTTCAGATACGCAGTATTTT. It specifies CASSLSSGGSDTQYF.

This chain connects TRBV6-5 to TRBJ2-7; 10 bases are shared with TRBD1. The junction had 8 bases not matched to a gene; V was cut back by 6 bases and J by 6 bases. This CDR3 contains 14 residues. Per germline, CDR1 MNHEY and CDR2 SVGAGI. CDR3 amino acids: CASSRTGGRAEQYF. The CDR3 bases are TGTGCCAGCAGCCGGACAGGGGGTCGGGCCGAGCAGTACTTC.

This chain uses TRBV6-6 with TRBJ1-1; D not certain. There are 13 residues in the CDR3. The germline V and J ends were trimmed by 2 bases and 8 bases, with 12 bases remaining between them. Germline V CDR1 and CDR2: MNHNY, SVGAGI (reference sequence). CDR3 sequence: CASSYTVLSEAFF. CDR3 in DNA: TGTGCCAGCAGTTACACGGTGCTCAGCGAAGCTTTCTTT.

The rearrangement links TRBV20-1 to TRBJ2-5, with D maybe TRBD2 (6 bases). Germline V gives CDR1 DFQATT, CDR2 SNEGSKA (reference sequence). The ends were cut back, 6 bases at V and 10 bases at J, with 18 bases in the middle. There are 12 residues in the CDR3. In DNA form, the CDR3 reads TGCAGTGCGTTTAGGGGAGGAGAGGGCCAGTACTTC. As protein: CSAFRGGEGQYF.

In this sample, this clonotype turned up a few times. The chain employs TRBV7-2 and TRBJ1-2; D is uncertain. The V end lost 0 bases, the J end lost 2 bases, and 7 bases lay between the germline ends. The CDR3 spans 14 residues. CDR1 and CDR2 (germline): SGHTA, FQGNSA. The CDR3 sequence: CASSLAVENYGYTF. CDR3 bases: TGTGCCAGCAGCTTAGCTGTAGAGAACTATGGCTACACCTTC.

This clonotype was found a few times. The rearrangement uses TRBV19 and TRBJ2-5; either TRBD1 or TRBD2 may supply D (5 bases each). This CDR3 has 14 amino acids. Germline V gene sequence: CDR1 LNHDA, CDR2 SQIVND (reference sequence). Trimming stripped 5 bases from V and 5 bases from J, with 15 bases between. The CDR3 spells CASSARDQAETQYF. The CDR3 bases are TGTGCCAGTAGTGCAAGGGACCAAGCGGAGACCCAGTACTTC. The complete variable domain, with remaining parts taken from reference TRBV19 and TRBJ2-5, reads DGGITQSPKYLFRKEGQNVTLSCEQNLNHDAMYWYRQDPGQGLRLIYYSQIVNDFQKGDIAEGYSVSREKKESFPLTVTSAQKNPTAFYLCASSARDQAETQYFGPGTRLLVL.

This rearrangement joins TRBV24-1 to TRBJ2-1, with TRBD2 identical over 9 bases. Germline assignment: CDR1 KGHDR and CDR2 SFDVKD. Germline trimming cut 5 bases from V and 7 bases from J; bases unmatched to any gene: 11. The CDR3 is 16 residues long. CDR3 coding DNA: TGTGCCACCAGTGCCCAGGGGCGGGGGGGAACTAATGAGCAGTTCTTC. This translates into CATSAQGRGGTNEQFF.

J is TRBJ2-2 and V is TRBV6-5; weak D call: TRBD1 (5 bases). Trimming left V 0 bases short and J 6 bases short, with 5 bases between. This CDR3 contains 13 residues. Per germline, CDR1 MNHEY and CDR2 SVGAGI. CDR3 loop: CASSYSGPGELFF. CDR3 DNA sequence: TGTGCCAGCAGTTACTCGGGGCCCGGGGAGCTGTTTTTT.

The V gene is TRBV20-1, the J gene TRBJ2-1; 7 nucleotides align to TRBD2. Looked up from germline, CDR1 is DFQATT and CDR2 is SNEGSKA (reference sequence). There are 15 residues in the CDR3. V trimming: 1 base; J trimming: 4 bases; junction bases outside the gene matches: 7. The CDR3 DNA reads as TGCAGTGCTAGAGTTAGCGGGCGTATATACAATGAGCAGTTCTTC. It specifies CSARVSGRIYNEQFF.

This clonotype appeared a few times. The chain has TRBV7-2 and TRBJ2-5; 9 bases line up with TRBD2. After removal of 3 bases from V and 3 bases from J, the junction contained 11 bases not matched to a gene. This CDR3 has 17 residues. Germline CDR1 is SGHTA and CDR2 is FQGNSA. The CDR3 nucleotides are TGTGCCAGCAGCTTCTGGGGCAAGCTAGCGGGGAAAGAGACCCAGTACTTC. It yields the protein CASSFWGKLAGKETQYF.

CDR3 nucleotide sequence: TGCGCCAGCAGGGTGGACGGGAACACTGAAGCTTTCTTT. Translation: CASRVDGNTEAFF. The chain combines TRBV5-1 with TRBJ1-1; D remains unclear. V lost 5 bases and J 1 base, leaving 9 bases between the germline ends. This CDR3 is 13 amino acids long. The germline gives CDR1 SGHRS, CDR2 YFSETQ.

This clonotype came up many times. The chain links TRBV18 to TRBJ1-1; D possibly corresponds to TRBD1 (5 bases). The CDR3 spans 13 residues. Germline V gene data show CDR1 as KGHSH and CDR2 as LQKENI. Trimming removed 6 bases at V and 6 bases at J, with 14 bases between. CDR3 in DNA: TGTGCCAGCTCCCCTTATTTCAGGGCTGAAGCTTTCTTT. Translated, it gives CASSPYFRAEAFF.

The gene calls are TRBV5-1 and TRBJ1-2, with a tentative D call TRBD1 (5 bases). From germline, CDR1 is SGHRS and CDR2 YFSETQ. The length of the CDR3 is 13 residues. The V end lost 2 bases, the J end lost 8 bases, and 13 bases lay between the germline ends. The CDR3 DNA follows: TGCGCCAGCAGCTTTGAATGGGGCGACGGCTACACCTTC. Its protein is CASSFEWGDGYTF.

At least ten counts were recorded for this clonotype. The rearrangement uses TRBV5-1 and TRBJ2-3, with 11 positions matching TRBD2. The CDR3 contains 16 residues. The V gene's germline CDR1 is SGHRS and CDR2 YFSETQ. V was pared by 3 bases and J by 2 bases, with 5 bases of the junction left unmatched. CDR3 nucleotides: TGCGCCAGCAGCTCGCTAGCGGGGGGACTCACAGATACGCAGTATTTT. The encoded protein is CASSSLAGGLTDTQYF. Full variable domain (remainder filled in from reference TRBV5-1 and TRBJ2-3): KAGVTQTPRYLIKTRGQQVTLSCSPISGHRSVSWYQQTPGQGLQFLFEYFSETQRNKGNFPGRFSGRQFSNSRSEMNVSTLELGDSALYLCASSSLAGGLTDTQYFGPGTRLTVL.

This clonotype was counted a few times. The chain has TRBV4-3 and TRBJ2-3; D is undetermined. The CDR3 is made up of 13 amino acids. Germline V CDR1 and CDR2: LGHNA, YSLEER. Between the trimmed V and J ends, which lost 3 bases and 5 bases, there was a span of 9 bases. As DNA, the CDR3 is TGCGCCAGCAGCCACCTACGGAGAGATACGCAGTATTTT. Amino acid sequence: CASSHLRRDTQYF.

The genes are TRBV7-2 and TRBJ2-6; 8 nucleotides match TRBD1. CDR1 is SGHTA, CDR2 FQGNSA, per germline. The CDR3 is 14 amino acids. V shed 7 bases, J shed 2 bases, and the junction held 1 base outside the gene matches. The CDR3 nucleotides are TGTGCCAGCAAGGGACAGGCTGGGGCCAACGTCCTGACTTTC. This encodes CASKGQAGANVLTF. The entire variable domain, with the rest obtained from reference TRBV7-2 and TRBJ2-6, is as follows: GAGVSQSPSNKVTEKGKDVELRCDPISGHTALYWYRQSLGQGLEFLIYFQGNSAPDKSGLPSDRFSAERTGGSVSTLTIQRTQQEDSAVYLCASKGQAGANVLTFGAGSRLTVL.